This TCR beta chain came from a study of cytomegalovirus exposure and HLA in healthy donors. General study findings and limits: V- and J-gene trimming of TCR beta was linked (in a later analysis) to a missense DCLRE1C variant.

It was with 60 Vbeta and 13 Jbeta primers that the PCR ran. Libraries were prepared by immunoSEQ multiplex PCR; TCRdb keeps only in-frame clonotypes and omits some of them. The table for this sample gives roughly 40,000 clones. Comment on this clone: Its antigen is currently unknown.

The receptor's source is a male donor in good health and CMV-seronegative. The sequenced sample was PBMCs.

The CDR3: CATFSGAAGEQYF. The CDR3 DNA follows: TGTGCCACCTTTTCCGGGGCTGCGGGGGAGCAGTACTTC. The V and J genes are TRBV6-5 and TRBJ2-5, with 7 bases matching TRBD2. Losses at the gene ends were 10 bases for V and 11 bases for J; bases not matched to a gene: 16. This CDR3 is built from 13 residues. Germline-derived CDR1 and CDR2 are MNHEY and SVGAGI.